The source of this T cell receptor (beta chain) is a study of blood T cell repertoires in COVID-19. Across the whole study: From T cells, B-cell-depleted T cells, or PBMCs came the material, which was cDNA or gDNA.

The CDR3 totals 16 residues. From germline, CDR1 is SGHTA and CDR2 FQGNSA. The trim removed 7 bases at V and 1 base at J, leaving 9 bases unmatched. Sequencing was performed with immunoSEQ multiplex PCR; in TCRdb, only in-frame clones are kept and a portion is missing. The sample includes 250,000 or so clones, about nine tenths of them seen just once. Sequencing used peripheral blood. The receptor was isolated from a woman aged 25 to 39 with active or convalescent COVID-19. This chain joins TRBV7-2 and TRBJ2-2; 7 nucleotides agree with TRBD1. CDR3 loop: CASTRAGTENTGELFF. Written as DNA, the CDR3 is TGTGCCAGCACTCGGGCCGGGACAGAGAACACCGGGGAGCTGTTTTTT.